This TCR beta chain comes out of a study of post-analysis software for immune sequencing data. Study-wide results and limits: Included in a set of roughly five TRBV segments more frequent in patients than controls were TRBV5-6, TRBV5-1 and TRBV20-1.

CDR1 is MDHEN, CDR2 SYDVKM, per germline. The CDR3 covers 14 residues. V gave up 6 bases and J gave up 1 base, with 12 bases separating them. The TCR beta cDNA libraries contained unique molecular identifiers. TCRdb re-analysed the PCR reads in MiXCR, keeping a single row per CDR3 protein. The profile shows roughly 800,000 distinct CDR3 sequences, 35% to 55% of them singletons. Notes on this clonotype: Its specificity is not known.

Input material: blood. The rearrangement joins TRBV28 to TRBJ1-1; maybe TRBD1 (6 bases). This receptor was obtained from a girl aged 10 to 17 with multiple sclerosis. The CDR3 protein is CASRPGTTNTEAFF. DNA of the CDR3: TGTGCCAGCAGACCGGGGACAACGAACACTGAAGCTTTCTTT.